This T cell receptor beta chain originates from a study of T cells in Graves' hyperthyroidism and ophthalmopathy. From RNA transcripts, TCR beta CDR3 regions were amplified. The primer set for the first-round RT-PCR of the TCR CDR3 was HTBI. TCRdb re-derived calls from the multiplex PCR reads in MiXCR, one entry per CDR3 protein. The repertoire holds 410,000 or so distinct CDR3 sequences, with approximately 15% as singletons. The CDR3 is 15 residues long. Germline CDR1 reads SQVTM; CDR2 reads ANQGSEA. The V segment lost 4 bases and the J segment 4 bases; nucleotides outside the gene matches: 9. This clonotype was counted many times.

The sequence was obtained from a man younger than 30 with Graves' ophthalmopathy. J is TRBJ2-3 and V is TRBV29-1; TRBD2 matches at 9 bases. The sequenced material came from blood. CDR3 in amino acids: CSVVGVSGSADTQYF. CDR3 DNA sequence: TGCAGCGTTGTGGGGGTTAGCGGGAGTGCAGATACGCAGTATTTT.